The 5 T cell receptor beta chains listed next were all sequenced from one sample in a study of beta chain features in type 1 diabetes. As every portion of the isolated RNA was reverse transcribed, the sequencing read expressed TCRB transcripts. Using immunoSEQ multiplex PCR, the repertoire was profiled, and TCRdb retains in-frame clones only, with some absent. The sample lists approximately 250,000 clones; around 14% were seen once. The specimen was naive CD4+ T cells from blood. The source of these receptors is a woman in her 40s in good health.

J is TRBJ2-2 and V is TRBV18, with TRBD1 matching over 8 bases. V lost 2 bases and J lost 4; bases outside the gene matches: 9. The germline V gene has CDR1 KGHSH and CDR2 LQKENI. The CDR3 contains 17 residues. The CDR3 here is CASSPSSGQGRTGELFF. CDR3 DNA sequence: TGTGCCAGCTCACCAAGTTCAGGACAGGGTCGCACCGGGGAGCTGTTTTTT.

A few counts support this clone. The V gene is TRBV15, the J gene TRBJ1-2; no reliable D call. Germline CDR1 LNHNV, CDR2 YYDKDF (reference sequence). V was shortened by 0 bases and J by 6 bases, with 11 bases between the two germline ends. This CDR3 comprises 14 residues. The DNA for the CDR3 is TGTGCCACCAGCAGAGATCTCGGTTTAGATGGCTACACCTTC. It codes for CATSRDLGLDGYTF.

The CDR3 DNA is TGTGCCAGCGTGGGGACAGGGGCACAAGAGACCCAGTACTTC. It translates to CASVGTGAQETQYF. The chain recombines TRBV25-1 with TRBJ2-5, with 10 bases lining up with TRBD1. V shed 8 bases and J 2 bases; nucleotides not matched to a gene: 5. CDR3 length: 14 residues. Germline CDR1 and CDR2: MGHDK and SYGVNS. Filled out from reference TRBV25-1 and TRBJ2-5, the complete variable domain reads EADIYQTPRYLVIGTGKKITLECSQTMGHDKMYWYQQDPGMELHLIHYSYGVNSTEKGDLSSESTVSRIRTEHFPLTLESARPSHTSQYLCASVGTGAQETQYFGPGTRLLVL.

The chain employs TRBV4-3 and TRBJ2-7; 7 bases align to TRBD2. This CDR3 is built from 17 residues. Trimming removed 0 bases from V and 0 bases from J; junction bases left unmatched: 8. Germline-derived CDR1 and CDR2 are LGHNA and YSLEER. CDR3 in DNA: TGCGCCAGCAGCCAAGAAGCCTCGCGGGGGTTCTCCTACGAGCAGTACTTC. Its translation: CASSQEASRGFSYEQYF.

This clone was found a few times. The chain links TRBV7-6 to TRBJ1-6, with a possible D match to TRBD1 (6 bases). In germline, CDR1 is SGHVS, CDR2 FNYEAQ. The CDR3 length is 15 residues. V lost 0 bases and J 9 bases, leaving 12 bases between the germline ends. In nucleotides, the CDR3 is TGTGCCAGCAGCTTAGCGCGGGGGGCCGGTTCACCCCTCCACTTT. The encoded protein is CASSLARGAGSPLHF.